What follows are 25 T cell receptor beta chains derived from one specimen sequenced in a study of blood T cell repertoires in COVID-19. Libraries were prepared by immunoSEQ multiplex PCR; TCRdb keeps only in-frame clonotypes and omits some of them. The profile shows about 400,000 clones, about nine tenths of them singletons. Material for sequencing was peripheral blood. These receptors came from a woman between 25 and 40 years old with active or convalescent COVID-19.

The chain is built from TRBV30 and TRBJ1-6; D not resolved. The CDR3 extends over 13 amino acids. Trimming shortened V by 2 bases and J by 4 bases, and 6 bases separated the two germline ends. Germline values: CDR1 GTSNPN, CDR2 SVGIG (reference sequence). The CDR3, as DNA: TGTGCCTGGAGTTTCAGATATAATTCACCCCTCCACTTT. It codes for CAWSFRYNSPLHF.

This chain uses TRBV9 with TRBJ2-1; 13 bases match TRBD2. V shed 4 bases and J 4 bases; nucleotides not matched to a gene: 8. The CDR3 has 17 amino acids. CDR1 and CDR2 (germline): SGDLS, YYNGEE. CDR3 amino acids: CASSMTSGRSSYNEQFF. CDR3 sequence (DNA): TGTGCCAGCAGCATGACTAGCGGGAGGAGTTCGTACAATGAGCAGTTCTTC.

This chain connects TRBV9 to TRBJ1-3; no firm D call. Germline V gene sequence: CDR1 SGDLS, CDR2 YYNGEE. V gave up 0 bases and J gave up 4 bases, with 11 bases separating them. The CDR3 runs to 15 residues. Here the CDR3 DNA reads TGTGCCAGCAGCGTAGAGGCGGAATTCGGAAACACCATATATTTT. This gives the protein CASSVEAEFGNTIYF.

This chain links TRBV5-1 with TRBJ1-1; D ambiguous. V lost 0 bases and J lost 2, with 11 bases in between. This CDR3 is built from 15 residues. Looked up from germline, CDR1 is SGHRS and CDR2 is YFSETQ. The CDR3 DNA reads as TGCGCCAGCAGCTTGGGTGAGCGACCTAACACTGAAGCTTTCTTT. Amino acid sequence: CASSLGERPNTEAFF.

The chain recombines TRBV7-9 with TRBJ2-7; TRBD2 matches 9 bases. The V gene end was trimmed by 3 bases and the J gene end by 6 bases; junction bases not matched to a gene: 6. The CDR3 extends over 14 amino acids. Per the germline V gene, CDR1 is SEHNR and CDR2 is FQNEAQ (reference sequence). Written as DNA, the CDR3 is TGTGCCAGCAGCTTTAGCGGGAGAAGTTCCGAGCAGTACTTC. This encodes CASSFSGRSSEQYF.

A few counts support this clone. The chain carries TRBV2 and TRBJ1-6; 7 bases match TRBD1. This CDR3 is 15 amino acids long. Trimming removed 6 bases from V and 6 bases from J; junction bases left unmatched: 8. CDR1 and CDR2 from the germline V gene are SNHLY and FYNNEI. This chain's CDR3 is CASSEIRGTNSPLHF. The CDR3, as DNA: TGTGCCAGCAGCGAAATCAGGGGGACTAATTCACCCCTCCACTTT.

The rearrangement links TRBV7-8 to TRBJ1-2; a possible D gene is TRBD1 (5 bases). V lost 3 bases to trimming and J lost 8 bases, with 16 bases between them. This CDR3 has 14 residues. CDR1 is SGHVS and CDR2 is FQNEAQ in the germline V gene. CDR3 sequence: CASSLGGQGGGYTF. CDR3 sequence (DNA): TGTGCCAGCAGCTTGGGGGGTCAGGGTGGAGGCTACACCTTC.

The gene calls are TRBV5-6 and TRBJ2-5, with a tentative D call TRBD2 (5 bases). Trimming pared 2 bases from V and 3 bases from J, leaving 8 bases between. The CDR3 extends over 13 amino acids. Germline V gives CDR1 SGHDT, CDR2 YYEEEE. This CDR3 is CASSFVGEETQYF. Written as DNA, the CDR3 is TGTGCCAGCAGCTTTGTCGGGGAAGAGACCCAGTACTTC. The full variable domain, its missing parts supplied by reference TRBV5-6 and TRBJ2-5, is DAGVTQSPTHLIKTRGQQVTLRCSPKSGHDTVSWYQQALGQGPQFIFQYYEEEERQRGNFPDRFSGHQFPNYSSELNVNALLLGDSALYLCASSFVGEETQYFGPGTRLLVL.

The CDR3 reads CASSTGQRNTEAFF. CDR3 bases: TGTGCCAGCAGTACGGGACAGCGGAACACTGAAGCTTTCTTT. The rearrangement links TRBV25-1 to TRBJ1-1, with 7 bases aligning to TRBD1. J gave up 1 base and V 5 bases, and 4 bases lay outside the gene matches. The CDR3 is 14 amino acids. CDR1 is MGHDK and CDR2 is SYGVNS in the germline V gene.

A single count supports this clone. The CDR3 here is CASSKKPTGTYGYTF. The CDR3 DNA reads as TGTGCCAGCAGCAAAAAACCAACAGGCACCTATGGCTACACCTTC. The chain has TRBV21-1 and TRBJ1-2; no DNA check was done on the table's D call, TRBD1. TRBV21-1 is a pseudogene segment. This CDR3 spans 15 amino acids.

The chain is built from TRBV24-1 and TRBJ1-2; D is perhaps TRBD1 (5 bases). The V end lost 11 bases, the J end lost 8 bases, and 11 bases lay between the germline ends. There are 10 residues in the CDR3. Per the germline V gene, CDR1 is KGHDR and CDR2 is SFDVKD. CDR3 coding DNA: TGTGCCAGGGGGAGGGACGGCTACACCTTC. Translating it yields CARGRDGYTF.

The V and J genes are TRBV28 and TRBJ1-6; TRBD1 aligns across 7 bases. The CDR3 runs to 17 residues. Germline V gene lookup returns CDR1 MDHEN and CDR2 SYDVKM. The V segment lost 7 bases and the J segment 11 bases; nucleotides outside the gene matches: 20. DNA for the CDR3: TGTGCCAGCACCCTTAGGGTTCCAGGGGGAAGTATAACACCCCTCCACTTT. As protein: CASTLRVPGGSITPLHF.

In its sample, this clone was seen a few times. V is TRBV5-8 and J is TRBJ2-1; D may be TRBD1 (6 bases). The CDR3 spans 16 residues. Germline V gene lookup returns CDR1 SGHTS and CDR2 YDEGEE. V was shortened by 6 bases and J by 6 bases, with 22 bases between the two germline ends. The CDR3 nucleotides are TGTGCCAGCACCATGGGGGCTAGTTATCTTCTCAATGAGCAGTTCTTC. As protein: CASTMGASYLLNEQFF.

The count of this clone is one. V gene TRBV2 combines with J gene TRBJ1-6; TRBD1 is a possible D gene (5 bases). Germline assignment: CDR1 SNHLY and CDR2 FYNNEI. The V gene lost 7 bases and the J gene lost 6 bases, with 16 bases spanning the gap. There are 15 residues in the CDR3. Written as DNA, the CDR3 is TGTGCCAGCACCCCCCCAGGGCGACCTAATTCACCCCTCCACTTT. Protein: CASTPPGRPNSPLHF.

The J gene is TRBJ1-5, the V gene TRBV6-1; maybe TRBD1 (6 bases). Germline V lookup: CDR1 MNHNS, CDR2 SASEGT. V gave up 3 bases and J gave up 0 bases, with 21 bases separating them. CDR3 length equals 19 residues. The chain's CDR3 is CASSDLGRGYLNSNQPQHF. The CDR3 coding sequence is TGTGCCAGCAGTGATCTGGGCAGGGGTTACCTAAATAGCAATCAGCCCCAGCATTTT.

In this sample, this clone turned up once. V is TRBV5-1 and J is TRBJ2-3, with 7 bases identical to TRBD1. Germline lookup yields CDR1 SGHRS and CDR2 YFSETQ. V was clipped by 0 bases and J by 3 bases; unmatched bases: 4. The CDR3 consists of 15 residues. The CDR3 spells CASSLATGATDTQYF. The CDR3 DNA sequence: TGCGCCAGCAGCTTGGCCACAGGGGCGACAGATACGCAGTATTTT.

The chain joins TRBV6-1 to TRBJ2-4; D is perhaps TRBD1 (5 bases). Per germline, CDR1 MNHNS and CDR2 SASEGT. Trimming removed 1 base from V and 0 bases from J, with 13 bases in between. The CDR3 sequence is 17 residues long. The CDR3 DNA reads TGTGCCAGCAGTGAAGAGGGGCTGGGGATAGCCAAAAACATTCAGTACTTC. It specifies CASSEEGLGIAKNIQYF.

V gene TRBV11-2 combines with J gene TRBJ1-1; D might be TRBD1 (6 bases). This CDR3 is 15 amino acids long. With 8 bases removed from V and 5 bases from J, the gap between germline ends came to 21 bases. Germline values: CDR1 SGHAT, CDR2 FQNNGV. The CDR3 loop is CASVRGASFRTEAFF. The CDR3 DNA follows: TGTGCCAGCGTCCGGGGGGCCAGTTTTCGGACTGAAGCTTTCTTT.

The rearrangement links TRBV4-2 to TRBJ2-3; 7 nucleotides agree with TRBD2. The CDR3 contains 15 residues. The trim removed 3 bases at V and 4 bases at J, leaving 7 bases unmatched. Germline-derived CDR1 and CDR2 are LGHNA and YNFKEQ. The CDR3 is CASSHPSGGADTQYF. The CDR3 DNA sequence: TGTGCCAGCAGCCATCCTAGTGGGGGGGCAGATACGCAGTATTTT.

The V gene is TRBV2, the J gene TRBJ2-7; 14 nucleotides match TRBD2. The germline gives CDR1 SNHLY, CDR2 FYNNEI. V was clipped by 6 bases and J by 3 bases; unmatched bases: 10. CDR3 length: 17 amino acids. The CDR3 region is CASRLTSGTSGSYEQYF. In DNA, the CDR3 is TGTGCCAGCAGGCTTACCTCCGGGACTAGCGGGAGCTACGAGCAGTACTTC.

The V and J genes are TRBV3-1 (or the pseudogene TRBV3-2) and TRBJ1-4, with a possible D match to TRBD1 (5 bases). The V end lost 5 bases, the J end lost 4 bases, and 14 bases lay between the germline ends. Germline V gene data show CDR1 as LGHDT and CDR2 as YNNKEL (reference sequence). CDR3 length equals 15 residues. CDR3 coding DNA: TGTGCCAGCAGCAGCCCGGGGGGGGTTAATGAAAAACTGTTTTTT. It yields the protein CASSSPGGVNEKLFF.

The V and J genes are TRBV19 and TRBJ2-3, with D perhaps matching TRBD2 (5 bases). Germline CDR1 and CDR2: LNHDA and SQIVND (reference sequence). CDR3 length equals 14 residues. The germline V and J ends were trimmed by 2 bases and 0 bases, with 6 bases remaining between them. DNA for the CDR3: TGTGCCAGTAGTATAACGGGAAGCACAGATACGCAGTATTTT. This translates into CASSITGSTDTQYF.

Points on this clone: Germline and junction disagree at one end, which may indicate a read error. This chain connects TRBV7-6 to TRBJ2-3; 8 positions match TRBD2. There are 16 residues in the CDR3. CDR1 and CDR2 from the germline V gene are SGHVS and FNYEAQ. This chain's CDR3 is CASSLVGSGGPTQQYF. The CDR3, as DNA: TGTGCCAGCAGCTTAGTCGGTTCGGGGGGGCCAACTCAGCAGTACTTT.

The V gene is TRBV19, the J gene TRBJ1-4; D is unresolved. V shed 7 bases and J shed 5 bases, with 8 bases lying between them. The CDR3 is made up of 12 amino acids. Germline V gene sequence: CDR1 LNHDA, CDR2 SQIVND (reference sequence). DNA for the CDR3: TGTGCCAGTAAACAGATAAATGAAAAACTGTTTTTT. This translates into CASKQINEKLFF.

The V gene is TRBV5-1, the J gene TRBJ1-2; maybe TRBD1 (6 bases). The CDR3 consists of 17 residues. Germline assignment: CDR1 SGHRS and CDR2 YFSETQ. Trimming left V 0 bases short and J 6 bases short, with 21 bases between. CDR3 nucleotide sequence: TGCGCCAGCAGCTTGGGAGCAGGGGTTTCTGGCCAGGATGGCTACACCTTC. This translates into CASSLGAGVSGQDGYTF.